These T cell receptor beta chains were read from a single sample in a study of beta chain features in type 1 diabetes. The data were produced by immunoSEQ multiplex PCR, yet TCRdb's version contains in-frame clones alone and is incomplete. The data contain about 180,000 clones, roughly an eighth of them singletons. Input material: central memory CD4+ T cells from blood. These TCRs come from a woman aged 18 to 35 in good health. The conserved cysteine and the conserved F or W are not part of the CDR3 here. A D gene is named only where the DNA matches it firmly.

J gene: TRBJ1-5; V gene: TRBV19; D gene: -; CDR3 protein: ASSIEVSGVKPQH
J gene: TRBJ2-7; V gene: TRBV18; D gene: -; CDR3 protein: ASSPKQVLDYEQY
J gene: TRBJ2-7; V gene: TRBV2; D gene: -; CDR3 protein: ASRDRRVSGDYEQY
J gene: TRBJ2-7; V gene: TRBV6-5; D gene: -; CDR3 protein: ASSEWPSAEQY
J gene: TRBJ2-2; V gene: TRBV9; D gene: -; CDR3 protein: ASSVGQGGVGELF
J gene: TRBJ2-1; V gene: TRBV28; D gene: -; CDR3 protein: ASSPSDEQF
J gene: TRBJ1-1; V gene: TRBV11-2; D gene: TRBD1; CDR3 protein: ASRPNTGVNTEAF
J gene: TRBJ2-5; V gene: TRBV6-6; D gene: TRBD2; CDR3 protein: ASSPLGGTGGETQY
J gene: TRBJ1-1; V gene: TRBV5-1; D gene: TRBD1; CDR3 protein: ASSLQGAYMNTEAF
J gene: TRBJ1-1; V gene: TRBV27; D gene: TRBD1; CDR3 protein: ATRPGGFNTEAF
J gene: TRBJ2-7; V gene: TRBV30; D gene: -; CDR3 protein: AWSSRGSSEQY
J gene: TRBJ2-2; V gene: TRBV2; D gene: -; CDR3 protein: ASSGPIANTGELF
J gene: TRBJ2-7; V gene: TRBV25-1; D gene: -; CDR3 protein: ASSAGRRDEQY
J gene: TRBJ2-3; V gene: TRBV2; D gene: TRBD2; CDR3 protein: ASSEWAGVGDTQY
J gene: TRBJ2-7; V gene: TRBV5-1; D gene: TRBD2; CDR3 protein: ASSWGLSGTYEQY
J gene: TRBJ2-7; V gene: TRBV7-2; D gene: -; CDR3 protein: ASSSGLQQY
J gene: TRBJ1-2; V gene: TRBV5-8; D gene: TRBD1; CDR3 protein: ASSFRTGASYGYT
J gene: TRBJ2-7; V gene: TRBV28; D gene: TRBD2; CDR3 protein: ASSLLAGGRYEQY
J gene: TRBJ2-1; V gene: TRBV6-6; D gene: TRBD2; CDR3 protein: ASRTGTSVYNEQF
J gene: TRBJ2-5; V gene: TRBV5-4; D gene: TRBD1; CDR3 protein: ASSWDRGRLETQY
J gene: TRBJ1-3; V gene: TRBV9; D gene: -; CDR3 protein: ASSDRATGNTIY
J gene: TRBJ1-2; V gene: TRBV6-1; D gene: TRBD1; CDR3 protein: ASSARDRGNSNYGYT
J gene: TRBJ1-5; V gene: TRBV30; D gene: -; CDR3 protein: AWSPQERYSNQPQH
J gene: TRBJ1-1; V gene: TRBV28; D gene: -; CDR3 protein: AGQAGWETEAF
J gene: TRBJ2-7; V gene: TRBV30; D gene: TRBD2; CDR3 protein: AWSEAGSSYEQY
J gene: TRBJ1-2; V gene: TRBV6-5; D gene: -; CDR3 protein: ASSYSGTLYGYT
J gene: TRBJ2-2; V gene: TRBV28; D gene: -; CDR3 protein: ASSRERGITGELF
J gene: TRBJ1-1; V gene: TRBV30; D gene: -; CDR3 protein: AWNPSGIASLKTEAF
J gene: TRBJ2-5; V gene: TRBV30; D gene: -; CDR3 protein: AWKKFRGPGTQY
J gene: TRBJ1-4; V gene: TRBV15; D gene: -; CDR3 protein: ATSERTAANEKLF
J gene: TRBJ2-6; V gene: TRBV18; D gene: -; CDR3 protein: ASSPVAAVSGANVLT
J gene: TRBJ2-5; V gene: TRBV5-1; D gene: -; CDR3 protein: ASSVAGRGGGETQY
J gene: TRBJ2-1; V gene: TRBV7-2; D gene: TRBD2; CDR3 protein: ASSLVAGGGNEQF
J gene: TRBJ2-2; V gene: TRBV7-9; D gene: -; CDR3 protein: ASSLIRTGELF
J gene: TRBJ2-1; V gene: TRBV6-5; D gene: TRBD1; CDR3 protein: ASTTQGNEQF
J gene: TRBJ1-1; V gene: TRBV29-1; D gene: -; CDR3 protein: SVGAVENTEAF
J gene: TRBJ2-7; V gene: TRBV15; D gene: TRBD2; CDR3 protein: ATSNGASGGTYEQY
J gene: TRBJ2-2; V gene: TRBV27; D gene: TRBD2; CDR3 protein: ASRLTSALLSGELF
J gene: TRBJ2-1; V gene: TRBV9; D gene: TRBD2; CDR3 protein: ASSETSGPYNEQF
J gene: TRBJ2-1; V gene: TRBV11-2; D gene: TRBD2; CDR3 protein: ASSFSGTRWNEQF